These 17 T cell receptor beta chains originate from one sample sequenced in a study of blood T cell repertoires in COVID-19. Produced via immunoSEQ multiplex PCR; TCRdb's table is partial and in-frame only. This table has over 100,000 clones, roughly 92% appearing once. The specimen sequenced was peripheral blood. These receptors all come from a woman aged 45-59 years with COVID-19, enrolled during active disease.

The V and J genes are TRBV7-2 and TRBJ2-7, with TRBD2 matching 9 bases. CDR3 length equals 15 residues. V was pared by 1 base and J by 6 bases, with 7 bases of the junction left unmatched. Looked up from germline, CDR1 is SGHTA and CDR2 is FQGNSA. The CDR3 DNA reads TGTGCCAGCAGCTTAGACGCGGGGGGGCGGCTCGAGCAGTACTTC. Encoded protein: CASSLDAGGRLEQYF.

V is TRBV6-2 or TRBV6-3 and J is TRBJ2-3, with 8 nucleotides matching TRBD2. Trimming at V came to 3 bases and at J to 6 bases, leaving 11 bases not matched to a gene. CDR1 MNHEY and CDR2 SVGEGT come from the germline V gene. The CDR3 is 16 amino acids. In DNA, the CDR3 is TGTGCCAGCAGTTATGGGGGACTAGGCAGGCCTGATACGCAGTATTTT. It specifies CASSYGGLGRPDTQYF.

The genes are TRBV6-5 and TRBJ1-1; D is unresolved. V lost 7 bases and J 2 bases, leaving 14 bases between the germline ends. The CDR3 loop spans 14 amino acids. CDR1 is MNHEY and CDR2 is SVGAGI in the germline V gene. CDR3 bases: TGTGCCAGCACCTTACAACCACCAAACACTGAAGCTTTCTTT. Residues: CASTLQPPNTEAFF.

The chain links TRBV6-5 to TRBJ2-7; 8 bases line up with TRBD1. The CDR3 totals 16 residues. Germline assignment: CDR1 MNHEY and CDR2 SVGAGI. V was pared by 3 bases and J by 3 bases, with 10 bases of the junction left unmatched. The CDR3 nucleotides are TGTGCCAGCAGTTATTGGCAGGGGGCGATTCTCTACGAGCAGTACTTC. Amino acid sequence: CASSYWQGAILYEQYF.

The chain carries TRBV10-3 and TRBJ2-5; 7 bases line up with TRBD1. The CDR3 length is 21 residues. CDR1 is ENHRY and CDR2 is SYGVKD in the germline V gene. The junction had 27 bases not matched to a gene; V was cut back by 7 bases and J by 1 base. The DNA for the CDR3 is TGTGCCATCATAGGGCCCCCTGCATCCTGGACAGGACGTGAATTCCAAGAGACCCAGTACTTC. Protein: CAIIGPPASWTGREFQETQYF.

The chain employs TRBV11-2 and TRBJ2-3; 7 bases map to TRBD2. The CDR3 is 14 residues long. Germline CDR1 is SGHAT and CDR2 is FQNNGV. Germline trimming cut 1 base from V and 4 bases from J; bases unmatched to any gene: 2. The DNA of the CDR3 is TGTGCCAGCAGCTTAGTGCTAGCGGCAGATACGCAGTATTTT. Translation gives CASSLVLAADTQYF.

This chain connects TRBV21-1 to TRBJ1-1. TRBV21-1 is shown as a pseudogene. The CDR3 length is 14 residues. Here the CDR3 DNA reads TGTGCCAGCAGCAATATAGCCTTGAACACTGAAGCTTTCTTT. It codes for CASSNIALNTEAFF.

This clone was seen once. The CDR3 reads CASSREDTGNYGYTF. The CDR3, as DNA: TGCGCCAGCAGCCGTGAAGACACAGGGAACTATGGCTACACCTTC. The genes are TRBV4-3 and TRBJ1-2; D might be TRBD1 (6 bases). The CDR3 has 15 amino acids. The germline V gene encodes CDR1 LGHNA and CDR2 YSLEER. V dropped 4 bases and J dropped 2 bases, with 14 bases sitting between them.

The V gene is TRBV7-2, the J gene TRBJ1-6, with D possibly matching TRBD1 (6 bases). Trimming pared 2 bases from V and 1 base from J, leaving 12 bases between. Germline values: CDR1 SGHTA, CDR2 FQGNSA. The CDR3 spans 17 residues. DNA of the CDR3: TGTGCCAGCAGCTTATTGGGGGCGGTATCCTATAATTCACCCCTCCACTTT. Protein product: CASSLLGAVSYNSPLHF.

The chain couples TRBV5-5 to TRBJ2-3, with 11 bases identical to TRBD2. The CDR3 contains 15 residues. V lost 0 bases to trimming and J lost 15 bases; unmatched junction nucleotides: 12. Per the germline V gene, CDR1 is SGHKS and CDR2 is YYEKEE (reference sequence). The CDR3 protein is CASSLGLAGGIFQYF. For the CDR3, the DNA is TGTGCCAGCAGCTTGGGCCTAGCGGGGGGAATCTTTCAATATTTT.

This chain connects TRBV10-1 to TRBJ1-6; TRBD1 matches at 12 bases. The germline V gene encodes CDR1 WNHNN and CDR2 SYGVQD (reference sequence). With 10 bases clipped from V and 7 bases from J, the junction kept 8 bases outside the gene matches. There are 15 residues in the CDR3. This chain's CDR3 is CATPGTGGKNSPLHF. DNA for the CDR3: TGCGCCACCCCCGGGACAGGGGGCAAAAATTCACCCCTCCACTTT.

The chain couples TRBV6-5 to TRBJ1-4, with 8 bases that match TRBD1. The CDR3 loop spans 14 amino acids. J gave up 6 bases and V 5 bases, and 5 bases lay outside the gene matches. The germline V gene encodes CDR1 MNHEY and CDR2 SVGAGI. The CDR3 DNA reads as TGTGCCAGCAGTCCGGACAGGGAAGATGAAAAACTGTTTTTT. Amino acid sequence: CASSPDREDEKLFF.

The CDR3 DNA is TGTGCCAGCTCACCGGAATGGACAGGGGAGATTGGGGGCTCTCAGCCCCAGCATTTT. Protein: CASSPEWTGEIGGSQPQHF. V gene TRBV18 combines with J gene TRBJ1-5, with 9 nucleotides matching TRBD1. V was clipped by 3 bases and J by 6 bases; unmatched bases: 18. Looked up from germline, CDR1 is KGHSH and CDR2 is LQKENI. The CDR3 runs to 19 residues. Full variable domain (missing parts from reference TRBV18 and TRBJ1-5): NAGVMQNPRHLVRRRGQEARLRCSPMKGHSHVYWYRQLPEEGLKFMVYLQKENIIDESGMPKERFSAEFPKEGPSILRIQQVVRGDSAAYFCASSPEWTGEIGGSQPQHFGDGTRLSIL.

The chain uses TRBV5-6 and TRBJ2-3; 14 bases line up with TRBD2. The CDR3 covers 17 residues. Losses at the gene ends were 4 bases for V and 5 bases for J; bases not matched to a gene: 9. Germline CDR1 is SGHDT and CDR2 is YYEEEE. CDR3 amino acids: CASSRRGLAGGLDTQYF. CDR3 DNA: TGTGCCAGCAGCCGCCGAGGACTAGCGGGGGGCCTAGATACGCAGTATTTT.

In nucleotides, the CDR3 is TGTGCCTGGAGCTACGGAGGGGTTGACTATAATTCACCCCTCCACTTT. Protein: CAWSYGGVDYNSPLHF. The chain uses TRBV30 and TRBJ1-6; D possibly corresponds to TRBD1 (5 bases). CDR1 is GTSNPN and CDR2 is SVGIG in the germline V gene (reference sequence). CDR3 length: 16 amino acids. V lost 3 bases, J lost 3 bases, and 15 bases lay in between. Based on the CDR3 plus reference TRBV30 and TRBJ1-6, the full variable domain is SQTIHQWPATLVQPVGSPLSLECTVEGTSNPNLYWYRQAAGRGLQLLFYSVGIGQISSEVPQNLSASRPQDRQFILSSKKLLLSDSGFYLCAWSYGGVDYNSPLHFGNGTRLTVT.

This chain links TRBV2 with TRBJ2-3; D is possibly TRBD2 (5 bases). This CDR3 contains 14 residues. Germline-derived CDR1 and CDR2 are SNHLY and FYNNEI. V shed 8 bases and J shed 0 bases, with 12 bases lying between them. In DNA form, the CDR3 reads TGTGCCAGCGATTTAGCGTCTAGCACAGATACGCAGTATTTT. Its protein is CASDLASSTDTQYF.

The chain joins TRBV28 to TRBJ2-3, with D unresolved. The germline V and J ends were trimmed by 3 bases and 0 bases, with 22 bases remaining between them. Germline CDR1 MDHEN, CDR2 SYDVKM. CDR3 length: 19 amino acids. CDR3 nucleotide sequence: TGTGCCAGCAGTTTCCTCCGCGCTTCACCAATTACTAGCACAGATACGCAGTATTTT. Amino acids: CASSFLRASPITSTDTQYF.